This T cell receptor beta chain comes out of a study of blood T cells in healthy people across ages. This clonotype was seen a handful of times. The authors drew about 10 milliliters of peripheral blood from each donor. Isolation per sample recovered at least 6 million PBMCs. A J-beta primer mix and a sample-barcoded 5' primer were used in a second PCR of about 7 to 12 cycles. Every cDNA molecule bore a tag from a template-switch adaptor containing 12 random nucleotides. In TCRdb, the 5' RACE reads were re-called with MiXCR into one record per CDR3 protein. The data contain 890,000 or so distinct CDR3 sequences, about 59% of them singletons. The sequencing sample was made of blood. The TCR comes from a man aged 25 to 45 in good health.

The CDR3 region is CASSTHYSGANVLTF. The CDR3 nucleotides read TGTGCCAGCAGCACCCATTACTCTGGGGCCAACGTCCTGACTTTC. The chain combines TRBV27 with TRBJ2-6; no reliable D call. There are 15 residues in the CDR3. Germline CDR1 is MNHEY and CDR2 is SMNVEV (reference sequence). V was pared by 6 bases and J by 0 bases, with 9 bases between.